The 28 T cell receptor beta chains below all came from one sample that was sequenced in a study of blood T cell repertoires in COVID-19. The data were produced by immunoSEQ multiplex PCR, yet TCRdb's version contains in-frame clones alone and is incomplete. In the table there are roughly 70,000 clones, 80% to 90% of which are singletons. The sample was peripheral blood. Receptors were obtained from an elderly woman with active or convalescent COVID-19.

A single count supports this clone. The V call is TRBV9, the J call TRBJ2-1; D may be TRBD2 (6 bases). CDR1 SGDLS and CDR2 YYNGEE come from the germline V gene. Trimming removed 0 bases from V and 9 bases from J, with 16 bases in between. The CDR3 covers 15 residues. CDR3 nucleotides: TGTGCCAGCAGCGTAGTGTCTAGCGATACAAGTGAGCAGTTCTTC. The encoded protein is CASSVVSSDTSEQFF.

The chain carries TRBV19 and TRBJ1-5; 12 bases fit TRBD1. The germline V gene encodes CDR1 LNHDA and CDR2 SQIVND (reference sequence). V lost 4 bases and J lost 6; bases outside the gene matches: 10. The CDR3 is 17 amino acids. The CDR3 reads CASSKTPGQGAGQPQHF. The DNA for the CDR3 is TGTGCCAGTAGTAAAACACCGGGACAGGGGGCTGGTCAGCCCCAGCATTTT.

This clone was recorded once. The chain employs TRBV6-2 or TRBV6-3 and TRBJ2-2; D remains unclear. The CDR3 contains 13 residues. Trimming pared 2 bases from V and 6 bases from J, leaving 7 bases between. Germline lookup yields CDR1 MNHEY and CDR2 SVGEGT. The CDR3 sequence: CASSYQPAGELFF. CDR3 sequence (DNA): TGTGCCAGCAGTTACCAACCGGCCGGGGAGCTGTTTTTT.

This clone has more than one count but fewer than ten. J is TRBJ2-7 and V is TRBV5-1; 7 bases agree with TRBD1. J gave up 0 bases and V 9 bases, and 6 bases lay outside the gene matches. In germline, CDR1 is SGHRS, CDR2 YFSETQ. The CDR3 contains 13 residues. The DNA of the CDR3 is TGCGCCACACGACGGGACAGCTCCTACGAGCAGTACTTC. It yields the protein CATRRDSSYEQYF.

This clone was recorded once. J is TRBJ2-7 and V is TRBV10-2, with D perhaps TRBD2 (5 bases). The germline V and J ends were trimmed by 3 bases and 4 bases, with 13 bases remaining between them. Germline assignment: CDR1 WSHSY and CDR2 SAAADI. The CDR3 consists of 14 residues. CDR3 protein: CASSDNSASYEQYF. In nucleotides, the CDR3 is TGCGCCAGCAGTGATAATAGCGCCAGTTACGAGCAGTACTTC.

This clone was detected only a few times. The rearrangement joins TRBV18 to TRBJ1-2; 7 positions agree with TRBD1. Germline V lookup: CDR1 KGHSH, CDR2 LQKENI. The trim removed 3 bases at V and 1 base at J, leaving 5 bases unmatched. This CDR3 has 15 residues. The CDR3 DNA is TGTGCCAGCTCACCGATAGACAGGGTTAACTATGGCTACACCTTC. Its translation is CASSPIDRVNYGYTF.

J is TRBJ1-6 and V is TRBV28; D possibly corresponds to TRBD1 (6 bases). Trimming stripped 7 bases from V and 6 bases from J, with 13 bases between. Germline lookup yields CDR1 MDHEN and CDR2 SYDVKM. The CDR3 has 14 amino acids. CDR3 loop: CASIQDRINSPLHF. CDR3 coding DNA: TGTGCCAGCATTCAGGACAGAATTAATTCACCCCTCCACTTT.

V and J are TRBV5-6 and TRBJ2-7; maybe TRBD1 (5 bases). The CDR3 totals 14 residues. Germline lookup yields CDR1 SGHDT and CDR2 YYEEEE. Trimming pared 0 bases from V and 3 bases from J, leaving 10 bases between. The chain's CDR3 is CASSLAGRDYEQYF. DNA for the CDR3: TGTGCCAGCAGCTTGGCTGGCAGGGACTACGAGCAGTACTTC.

The V gene is TRBV4-3, the J gene TRBJ2-3, with 11 bases that match TRBD2. J lost 5 bases, V lost 2 bases, and 6 bases had no gene match. CDR1 LGHNA and CDR2 YSLEER come from the germline V gene. The CDR3 is made up of 16 amino acids. The CDR3 reads CASSQNSGGARDTQYF. CDR3 nucleotide sequence: TGCGCCAGCAGCCAAAATAGCGGGGGGGCCAGAGATACGCAGTATTTT.

The chain carries TRBV19 and TRBJ1-4, with D possibly matching TRBD1 (6 bases). The V and J ends lost 3 bases and 10 bases respectively, with 15 bases between them. The CDR3 covers 14 residues. Germline V gene data show CDR1 as LNHDA and CDR2 as SQIVND (reference sequence). The CDR3 nucleotides are TGTGCCAGTAGTATTGGCAGGGGAGTCCCAAAACTGTTTTTT. Protein sequence: CASSIGRGVPKLFF.

The rearrangement links TRBV19 to TRBJ1-2; D not certain. V dropped 2 bases and J dropped 8 bases, with 21 bases sitting between them. The CDR3 sequence is 16 residues long. Germline CDR1 reads LNHDA; CDR2 reads SQIVND (reference sequence). CDR3 bases: TGTGCCAGTAGTATAAAACCACGGAAATCCCTCGGGGGCTACACCTTC. This codes for CASSIKPRKSLGGYTF.

The rearrangement joins TRBV10-3 to TRBJ2-7; D is possibly TRBD2 (5 bases). Germline values: CDR1 ENHRY, CDR2 SYGVKD. Trimming removed 4 bases at V and 2 bases at J, with 9 bases between. This CDR3 has 13 residues. As DNA, the CDR3 is TGTGCCATCAGTGGCGGGCCCCCCTACGAGCAGTACTTC. It is translated as CAISGGPPYEQYF.

The chain has TRBV7-8 and TRBJ1-2; maybe TRBD1 (5 bases). The CDR3 consists of 15 residues. The ends were cut back, 1 base at V and 4 bases at J, with 13 bases in the middle. In germline, CDR1 is SGHVS, CDR2 FQNEAQ. The CDR3 is CASSLVGGGAYGYTF. In DNA form, the CDR3 reads TGTGCCAGCAGCTTAGTCGGCGGTGGGGCCTATGGCTACACCTTC.

The genes are TRBV18 and TRBJ2-1; D gene uncertain. CDR1 KGHSH and CDR2 LQKENI come from the germline V gene. This CDR3 spans 13 amino acids. V gave up 2 bases and J gave up 5 bases, with 7 bases separating them. The CDR3 DNA sequence: TGTGCCAGCTCACCAATAAGCCACAATGAGCAGTTCTTC. As protein: CASSPISHNEQFF.

This chain uses TRBV4-1 with TRBJ1-2; TRBD1 is a possible D gene (6 bases). The V end was cut by 2 bases, the J end by 6 bases, with 16 bases between. Germline V lookup: CDR1 MGHRA, CDR2 YSYEKL. The CDR3 covers 15 residues. The CDR3 region is CASSQPGQGPDGYTF. The CDR3 bases are TGCGCCAGCAGCCAACCCGGGCAGGGGCCGGATGGCTACACCTTC.

The rearrangement joins TRBV7-9 to TRBJ1-2; TRBD1 aligns across 10 bases. The germline CDR1 and CDR2 sequences are SEHNR and FQNEAQ (reference sequence). V lost 4 bases and J lost 2; bases outside the gene matches: 13. The length of the CDR3 is 18 residues. The CDR3, as DNA: TGTGCCAGCAGCTCAACTAGCTCCGGGACAGGGGACAACTATGGCTACACCTTC. Encoded protein: CASSSTSSGTGDNYGYTF.

The V and J genes are TRBV14 and TRBJ2-1; D might be TRBD2 (5 bases). The germline V gene has CDR1 SGHDN and CDR2 FVKESK. This CDR3 spans 14 amino acids. The germline V and J ends were trimmed by 0 bases and 9 bases, with 12 bases remaining between them. CDR3 region: CASSQDSGVSEQFF. CDR3 nucleotides: TGTGCCAGCAGCCAAGATTCCGGGGTGAGTGAGCAGTTCTTC.

The gene calls are TRBV7-8 and TRBJ1-3; a possible D gene is TRBD1 (6 bases). CDR1 is SGHVS and CDR2 is FQNEAQ in the germline V gene. The V gene lost 7 bases and the J gene lost 4 bases, with 20 bases spanning the gap. The CDR3 length is 16 residues. The CDR3 DNA reads TGTGCCAGCAACCTAAAAGGGGGGGCTACCGGAAACACCATATATTTT. Amino acids: CASNLKGGATGNTIYF.

This clone ranks as medium-sized. CDR3 sequence: CASSPHQLANYGYTF. CDR3 nucleotides: TGTGCCAGCAGTCCCCACCAATTAGCTAACTATGGCTACACCTTC. The chain uses TRBV27 and TRBJ1-2; D is undetermined. This CDR3 has 15 residues. Looked up from germline, CDR1 is MNHEY and CDR2 is SMNVEV (reference sequence). Trimming took off 5 bases at V and 0 bases at J, with 13 bases between the two ends.

This chain connects TRBV7-2 to TRBJ2-5, with a tentative D call TRBD1 (6 bases). Trimming stripped 3 bases from V and 4 bases from J, with 12 bases between. Germline V CDR1 and CDR2: SGHTA, FQGNSA. The CDR3 has 14 residues. CDR3 coding DNA: TGTGCCAGCAGCTTCCCTACAGGGTCAGAGACCCAGTACTTC. Its protein product is CASSFPTGSETQYF.

This chain uses TRBV4-2 with TRBJ2-1; 7 bases align to TRBD2. The CDR3 consists of 15 residues. The germline CDR1 and CDR2 sequences are LGHNA and YNFKEQ. The J segment lost 4 bases and the V segment lost 1 base, leaving 4 bases of the junction unmatched. CDR3 region: CASSQGTSVYNEQFF. In nucleotides, the CDR3 is TGTGCCAGCAGCCAAGGTACTAGCGTGTACAATGAGCAGTTCTTC.

The chain is built from TRBV19 and TRBJ2-7; 8 bases are a match to TRBD2. From germline, CDR1 is LNHDA and CDR2 SQIVND (reference sequence). The V segment lost 0 bases and the J segment 7 bases; nucleotides outside the gene matches: 5. CDR3 length: 14 residues. CDR3 nucleotide sequence: TGTGCCAGTAGTATAGAGGGGGTAGCGGGGGAGCAGTACTTC. Translating it yields CASSIEGVAGEQYF.

This clone appeared a few times. The chain employs TRBV28 and TRBJ1-6, with D uncertain. V gave up 2 bases and J gave up 10 bases, with 12 bases separating them. Germline CDR1 MDHEN, CDR2 SYDVKM. The CDR3 has 14 amino acids. The CDR3 is CASSLSPSGSPLHF. The CDR3 region has the DNA TGTGCCAGCAGTTTAAGCCCATCCGGGTCACCCCTCCACTTT.

Only a few counts were recorded for this clone. The V and J genes are TRBV5-4 and TRBJ2-1, with 11 positions matching TRBD2. Germline CDR1 is SGHNT and CDR2 is YYREEE (reference sequence). V lost 4 bases, J lost 2 bases, and 2 bases stayed unmatched. The CDR3 covers 15 residues. The CDR3 DNA reads as TGTGCCAGCAGCACGGGACTAGCGGCCTACAATGAGCAGTTCTTC. It codes for CASSTGLAAYNEQFF.

This chain connects TRBV5-4 to TRBJ1-2; tentative D call: TRBD1 (5 bases). With 0 bases removed from V and 6 bases from J, the gap between germline ends came to 15 bases. Germline loops: CDR1 SGHNT, CDR2 YYREEE (reference sequence). There are 15 residues in the CDR3. The CDR3 sequence: CASSLAGGEWNGYTF. Written as DNA, the CDR3 is TGTGCCAGCAGCTTGGCGGGGGGTGAGTGGAATGGCTACACCTTC.

This chain links TRBV7-9 with TRBJ2-2; 7 bases are shared with TRBD1. The CDR3 extends over 16 amino acids. V shed 5 bases, J shed 0 bases, and the junction held 6 bases outside the gene matches. Germline lookup yields CDR1 SEHNR and CDR2 FQNEAQ (reference sequence). The CDR3 nucleotides read TGTGCCAGCAGCAAGGGGACAGCTTCGAACACCGGGGAGCTGTTTTTT. Protein sequence: CASSKGTASNTGELFF.

V usage is TRBV27 and J usage is TRBJ2-2, with 7 bases identical to TRBD1. CDR3 length: 14 amino acids. Germline CDR1 reads MNHEY; CDR2 reads SMNVEV (reference sequence). Trimming at V came to 6 bases and at J to 6 bases, leaving 7 bases not matched to a gene. DNA of the CDR3: TGTGCCAGCAGACAGACAGGGCGGGCCGGGGAGCTGTTTTTT. Translated, it gives CASRQTGRAGELFF.

J is TRBJ2-2 and V is TRBV5-1; possible D gene TRBD1, 5 bases. The CDR3 consists of 13 residues. The germline V gene encodes CDR1 SGHRS and CDR2 YFSETQ. V lost 4 bases, J lost 7 bases, and 11 bases lay in between. Here the CDR3 DNA reads TGCGCCAGCAGCCTGACAGAATTCGGGGAGCTGTTTTTT. Translated: CASSLTEFGELFF.